This T cell receptor (beta chain) was recovered during a study of OX40 agonist ivuxolimab in advanced cancers. Study-level background: Cancers in dose escalation were hepatocellular, melanoma, renal cell and head and neck. Patients with prior anti-PD-1, anti-PD-L1 or anti-CTLA-4 therapy were eligible; roughly 41% had some.

Assay: immunoSEQ multiplex PCR; the TCRdb copy retains only in-frame clones and omits some. The repertoire holds roughly 34,000 clones, 60% to 85% seen once, with around 21% in the top ten. Autoimmune disease history or systemic immunosuppression meant exclusion. Blood sampling was done at baseline, cycle 4 day 1, and cycle 7 day 1. From germline, CDR1 is SGHTA and CDR2 FQGNSA. The CDR3 is 11 amino acids. Trimming pared 4 bases from V and 2 bases from J, leaving 3 bases between. Only one count was recorded for this clone. Here the sequenced sample was CD4+ or CD8+ T cells sorted from blood, taken in a trial of the OX40 agonist ivuxolimab. V usage is TRBV7-2 and J usage is TRBJ2-7, with no clear D. The sequence derives from an adult with an advanced solid tumor such as melanoma, head and neck, liver or kidney cancer. This CDR3 is CASSSAYEQYF. The DNA for the CDR3 is TGTGCCAGCAGCTCAGCCTACGAGCAGTACTTC.